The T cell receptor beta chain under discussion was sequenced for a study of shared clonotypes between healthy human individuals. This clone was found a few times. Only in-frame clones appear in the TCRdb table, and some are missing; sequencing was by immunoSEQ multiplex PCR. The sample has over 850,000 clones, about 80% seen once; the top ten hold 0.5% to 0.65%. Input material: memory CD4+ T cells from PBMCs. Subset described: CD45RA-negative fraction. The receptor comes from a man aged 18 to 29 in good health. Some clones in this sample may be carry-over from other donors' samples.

The CDR3 loop is CAWSVGAGTYEQYF. CDR3 DNA sequence: TGTGCCTGGAGTGTAGGGGCAGGGACCTACGAGCAGTACTTC. The genes are TRBV30 and TRBJ2-7; D might be TRBD1 (5 bases). This CDR3 has 14 amino acids. The germline V gene has CDR1 GTSNPN and CDR2 SVGIG (reference sequence). V gave up 0 bases and J gave up 2 bases, with 11 bases separating them.